This is a list of T cell receptor beta chains from one sample in a study of shared T cell receptors in the human thymus. Assay used: immunoSEQ multiplex PCR; TCRdb lists only in-frame clones, some missing. Of about 610,000 clones listed, roughly 90% are singletons. This sample also belongs to another study, concerning human thymus T cells.

The source material was thymocytes. The receptors shown here come from a boy under three years old with a congenital heart defect. Each CDR3 is given with its conserved first and last residue. Expanded clones get a size class; other rows say once, few or many, or leave the size out.

cdr3_aa: CASSSPGLAGDTHNEQFF; clone_size: -; v_call: TRBV28
cdr3_aa: CASSRSQGNLYQETQYF; clone_size: -; v_call: TRBV5-4
cdr3_aa: CASKQRGQDEQYF; clone_size: -; v_call: TRBV28
cdr3_aa: CASSQSPDRDYGYTF; clone_size: -; v_call: TRBV4-3
cdr3_aa: CASSLGDYLDEQFF; clone_size: -; v_call: TRBV5-4
cdr3_aa: CASRLDRDLYNEQFF; clone_size: -; v_call: TRBV28
cdr3_aa: CASSQFRQGYTGELFF; clone_size: -; v_call: TRBV5-1
cdr3_aa: CSVPEDMGREDTQYF; clone_size: -; v_call: TRBV29-1
cdr3_aa: CASSSSLGTGYEQYF; clone_size: -; v_call: TRBV11-2
cdr3_aa: CASTLDRSSYNEQFF; clone_size: -; v_call: TRBV27
cdr3_aa: CASITGTRQETQYF; clone_size: -; v_call: TRBV25-1
cdr3_aa: CASGLPGRGNTIYF; clone_size: -; v_call: TRBV12-5
cdr3_aa: CASSLGQGRRNTEAFF; clone_size: -; v_call: TRBV5-4
cdr3_aa: CASSSGPLQETQYF; clone_size: -; v_call: TRBV10-1
cdr3_aa: CASSFFPGLAGSTDTQYF; clone_size: -; v_call: TRBV5-6
cdr3_aa: CASSTGDQPQHF; clone_size: -; v_call: TRBV25-1
cdr3_aa: CASSLGRELFYEQYF; clone_size: once; v_call: TRBV7-8
cdr3_aa: CASSTRTGGAGGANVLTF; clone_size: once; v_call: TRBV28
cdr3_aa: CASSYWTGLAYEQYF; clone_size: -; v_call: TRBV6-5
cdr3_aa: CASSLVPDRGDGYTF; clone_size: -; v_call: TRBV28
cdr3_aa: CASSLAGTAGAHTQYF; clone_size: -; v_call: TRBV7-6
cdr3_aa: CASSYSGTSYLNEQFF; clone_size: -; v_call: TRBV14
cdr3_aa: CASSPGLAGEIDTQYF; clone_size: -; v_call: TRBV14
cdr3_aa: CASSSRLGLAKTVGELFF; clone_size: -; v_call: TRBV27
cdr3_aa: CASSLTGEIQPQHF; clone_size: -; v_call: TRBV7-2
cdr3_aa: CASSVRGSSYNEQFF; clone_size: -; v_call: TRBV5-1
cdr3_aa: CASSRWAGEKEKLFF; clone_size: -; v_call: TRBV14
cdr3_aa: CASSPTSETYNEQFF; clone_size: -; v_call: TRBV27
cdr3_aa: CASSQGEQGNSYEQYF; clone_size: -; v_call: TRBV4-2
cdr3_aa: CASSALLAGYTDTQYF; clone_size: -; v_call: TRBV6-1
cdr3_aa: CASSPTSGSHEQYF; clone_size: -; v_call: TRBV6-1
cdr3_aa: CASSLESFSDNHNEQFF; clone_size: -; v_call: TRBV7-6
cdr3_aa: CAIRGGHPSGNTIYF; clone_size: -; v_call: TRBV10-3
cdr3_aa: CASTGQGVTDTQYF; clone_size: -; v_call: TRBV19